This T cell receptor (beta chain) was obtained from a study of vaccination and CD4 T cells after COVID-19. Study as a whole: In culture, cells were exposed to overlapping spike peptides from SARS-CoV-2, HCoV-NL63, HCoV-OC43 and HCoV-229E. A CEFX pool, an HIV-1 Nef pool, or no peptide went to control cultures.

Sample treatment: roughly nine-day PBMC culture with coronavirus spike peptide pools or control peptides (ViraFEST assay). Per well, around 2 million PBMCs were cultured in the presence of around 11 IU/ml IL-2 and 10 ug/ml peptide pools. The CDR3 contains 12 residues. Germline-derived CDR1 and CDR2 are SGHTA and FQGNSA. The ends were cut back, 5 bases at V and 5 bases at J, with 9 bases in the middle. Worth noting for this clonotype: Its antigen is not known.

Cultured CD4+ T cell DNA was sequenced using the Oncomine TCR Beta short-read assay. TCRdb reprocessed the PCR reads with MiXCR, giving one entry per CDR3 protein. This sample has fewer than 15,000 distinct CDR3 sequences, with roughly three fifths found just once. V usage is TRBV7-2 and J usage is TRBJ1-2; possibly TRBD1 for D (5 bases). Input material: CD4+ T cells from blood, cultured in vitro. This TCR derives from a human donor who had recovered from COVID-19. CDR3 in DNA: TGTGCCAGCAGCCAGGGACCTTATGGCTACACCTTC. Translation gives CASSQGPYGYTF.